The clone carrying this T cell receptor beta chain was seen a handful of times. The antigen is undetermined. The record originates from a study of cytomegalovirus exposure and HLA in healthy donors. Study summary: Among about 380 genotyped donors, around 80% fell in the Caucasian-associated ancestry cluster. Findings and limits, study-wide: Presence/absence results assume similar sequencing depth per donor, which may not hold. A few chains tied to CMV proved CMV antigen-specific in vitro.

PCR involved 60 Vbeta and 13 Jbeta primers. This table comes from immunoSEQ multiplex PCR, and its TCRdb copy is limited to in-frame clones, with some not included. The sample consists of 90,000 to 100,000 clones, 76% of them appearing once. V lost 7 bases and J lost 5, with 17 bases in between. Germline CDR1 and CDR2: MNHEY and SMNVEV (reference sequence). The CDR3 contains 14 residues. Each donor was nominally healthy when sampled (though unrecorded immune exposures were likely). The gene calls are TRBV27 and TRBJ1-1; a possible D gene is TRBD1 (5 bases). Material: PBMCs. This TCR was recovered from a middle-aged man in good health and CMV-seronegative. CDR3 sequence: CASTLQGGVTEAFF. As DNA, the CDR3 is TGTGCCAGCACGCTCCAGGGTGGAGTAACTGAAGCTTTCTTT.